These 25 T cell receptor beta chains share one sample of origin, sequenced in a study of T cell responses to AZD1222 COVID-19 vaccine. Here immunoSEQ multiplex PCR was the method, and the copy in TCRdb shows in-frame clones only, minus some. The sample yields more than 150,000 clones, approximately 90% seen once. This specimen consisted of peripheral blood, obtained on day 0 of AZD1222 vaccination. The receptors originated from an adult in good health.

The chain couples TRBV29-1 to TRBJ2-1; D might be TRBD1 or TRBD2, each matching 5 bases. V lost 3 bases, J lost 5 bases, and 14 bases lay in between. The germline gives CDR1 SQVTM, CDR2 ANQGSEA. The CDR3 runs to 14 residues. The CDR3 loop is CSVDHRGPNNEQFF. CDR3 coding DNA: TGCAGCGTTGACCACCGGGGCCCCAACAATGAGCAGTTCTTC.

V usage is TRBV19 and J usage is TRBJ2-7; D unresolved. CDR3 length: 14 amino acids. V lost 5 bases to trimming and J lost 2 bases, with 13 bases between them. The germline CDR1 and CDR2 sequences are LNHDA and SQIVND (reference sequence). Here the CDR3 DNA reads TGTGCCAGTAGTCGCAGTAAGGTAGCCTACGAGCAGTACTTC. It yields the protein CASSRSKVAYEQYF.

The J gene is TRBJ2-7, the V gene TRBV13, with D perhaps given as TRBD1 or TRBD2 (5 bases each). Germline loops: CDR1 PRHDT, CDR2 FYEKMQ (reference sequence). This CDR3 spans 16 amino acids. Trimming removed 5 bases at V and 0 bases at J, with 17 bases between. CDR3 region: CASSPYDGDGSYEQYF. The CDR3 coding sequence is TGTGCCAGCAGCCCGTATGACGGGGACGGCTCCTACGAGCAGTACTTC.

There are a few counts of this clone. This chain connects TRBV19 to TRBJ1-6; D is possibly TRBD1 (5 bases). Germline CDR1 and CDR2: LNHDA and SQIVND (reference sequence). The CDR3 spans 15 residues. Trimming removed 2 bases from V and 7 bases from J, with 12 bases in between. CDR3: CASSIYGTGNSPLHF. DNA of the CDR3: TGTGCCAGTAGTATATACGGGACGGGGAATTCACCCCTCCACTTT. Together with reference TRBV19 and TRBJ1-6, the CDR3 gives the full variable domain: DGGITQSPKYLFRKEGQNVTLSCEQNLNHDAMYWYRQDPGQGLRLIYYSQIVNDFQKGDIAEGYSVSREKKESFPLTVTSAQKNPTAFYLCASSIYGTGNSPLHFGNGTRLTVT.

This rearrangement joins TRBV3-1 (or the pseudogene TRBV3-2) to TRBJ1-1; D call uncertain. The CDR3 covers 12 residues. Trimming pared 4 bases from V and 7 bases from J, leaving 10 bases between. Germline lookup yields CDR1 LGHDT and CDR2 YNNKEL (reference sequence). The CDR3 region is CASSPLAGEAFF. For the CDR3, the DNA is TGTGCCAGCAGCCCCCTCGCCGGTGAAGCTTTCTTT.

This chain connects TRBV19 to TRBJ1-2, with D possibly matching TRBD1 (6 bases). Trimming left V 8 bases short and J 7 bases short, with 17 bases between. CDR1 LNHDA and CDR2 SQIVND come from the germline V gene (reference sequence). CDR3 length equals 13 residues. The CDR3: CASGGDIIGGYTF. In nucleotides, the CDR3 is TGTGCCAGTGGGGGGGACATCATCGGTGGCTACACCTTC.

This clone was detected once. The chain carries TRBV16 and TRBJ2-3; 7 nucleotides agree with TRBD2. The CDR3 loop spans 15 amino acids. Germline V gives CDR1 KGHSY, CDR2 FQNENV. V trimming: 3 bases; J trimming: 4 bases; junction bases outside the gene matches: 7. CDR3 protein: CASSQDREAPDTQYF. Written as DNA, the CDR3 is TGTGCCAGCAGCCAGGATCGGGAGGCCCCAGATACGCAGTATTTT.

The J gene is TRBJ1-5, the V gene TRBV27; D gene ambiguous. Trimming pared 1 base from V and 4 bases from J, leaving 11 bases between. This CDR3 region has 15 residues. CDR1 is MNHEY and CDR2 is SMNVEV in the germline V gene (reference sequence). The CDR3 nucleotides are TGTGCCAGCAGTTTATATCCTCGCTGGAATCAGCCCCAGCATTTT. Its translation is CASSLYPRWNQPQHF.

V is TRBV7-2 and J is TRBJ1-5, with 7 bases that match TRBD1. CDR3 size: 17 residues. Germline V CDR1 and CDR2: SGHTA, FQGNSA. V was clipped by 4 bases and J by 5 bases; unmatched bases: 14. CDR3 coding DNA: TGTGCCAGCAGCTCGCGCAACAGGGGTGAAGGCTATCAGCCCCAGCATTTT. Amino acids: CASSSRNRGEGYQPQHF.

The CDR3: CASSVPRGGNMNTEAFF. The CDR3 region has the DNA TGTGCCAGCAGTGTCCCTCGTGGGGGCAACATGAACACTGAAGCTTTCTTT. This chain links TRBV28 with TRBJ1-1, with TRBD1 as a possible D gene (6 bases). There are 17 residues in the CDR3. Trimming removed 5 bases from V and 0 bases from J, with 19 bases in between. Germline loops: CDR1 MDHEN, CDR2 SYDVKM.

The chain uses TRBV10-3 and TRBJ2-7; D is perhaps TRBD1 or TRBD2 (5 bases each). CDR3 size: 16 residues. V lost 3 bases to trimming and J lost 2 bases, with 17 bases between them. CDR1 and CDR2 (germline): ENHRY, SYGVKD. In DNA, the CDR3 is TGTGCCATCAGTGACCTTACCGGGACGGATGCCTACGAGCAGTACTTC. Protein: CAISDLTGTDAYEQYF.

The V and J genes are TRBV19 and TRBJ2-2; D not certain. Deletions cut 7 bases from V and 1 base from J, with 7 bases between. CDR1 is LNHDA and CDR2 is SQIVND in the germline V gene (reference sequence). This CDR3 region has 13 residues. The CDR3 DNA reads TGTGCCAGTATGCCCGTGAACACCGGGGAGCTGTTTTTT. Translation: CASMPVNTGELFF.

The rearrangement joins TRBV2 to TRBJ2-7, with D possibly TRBD2 on 6 matching bases. The V gene lost 6 bases and the J gene lost 3 bases, with 9 bases spanning the gap. The CDR3 contains 12 residues. Germline values: CDR1 SNHLY, CDR2 FYNNEI. CDR3 in DNA: TGTGCCAGCAGGGAGGGAGGCTACGAGCAGTACTTC. This gives the protein CASREGGYEQYF.

The J gene is TRBJ2-5, the V gene TRBV6-5; 7 nucleotides line up with TRBD2. The CDR3 loop spans 14 amino acids. J lost 8 bases, V lost 2 bases, and 8 bases had no gene match. The germline V gene has CDR1 MNHEY and CDR2 SVGAGI. CDR3 in DNA: TGTGCCAGCAGTTACGAGGCACGCGGGGGAACCCAGTACTTC. Amino acids: CASSYEARGGTQYF.

The chain combines TRBV10-3 with TRBJ2-7; TRBD2 aligns across 12 bases. There are 14 residues in the CDR3. Germline loops: CDR1 ENHRY, CDR2 SYGVKD. The trim removed 10 bases at V and 5 bases at J, leaving 9 bases unmatched. The CDR3: CATWTSGASNEQYF. For the CDR3, the DNA is TGTGCCACCTGGACTAGCGGGGCTTCCAACGAGCAGTACTTC.

This sequence joins TRBV7-8 and TRBJ1-2; D gene uncertain. Germline values: CDR1 SGHVS, CDR2 FQNEAQ. V dropped 0 bases and J dropped 3 bases, with 5 bases sitting between them. CDR3 size: 13 residues. The chain's CDR3 is CASSLARDYGYTF. For the CDR3, the DNA is TGTGCCAGCAGCTTAGCAAGAGACTATGGCTACACCTTC.

This sequence joins TRBV3-1 (or the pseudogene TRBV3-2) and TRBJ2-7; TRBD2 matches at 8 bases. Germline V CDR1 and CDR2: LGHDT, YNNKEL (reference sequence). J was trimmed by 2 bases and V by 5 bases; bases with no gene match: 11. The CDR3 consists of 16 residues. The CDR3 spells CASSSGGAGDAYEQYF. CDR3 coding DNA: TGTGCCAGCAGCTCAGGAGGAGCGGGGGACGCCTACGAGCAGTACTTC.

The chain combines TRBV5-5 with TRBJ1-6; no definite D call. The germline CDR1 and CDR2 sequences are SGHKS and YYEKEE (reference sequence). The V and J ends lost 3 bases and 0 bases respectively, with 13 bases between them. The CDR3 runs to 17 residues. The CDR3 spells CASSSRTASSYNSPLHF. CDR3 DNA sequence: TGTGCCAGCAGCTCTAGGACCGCTAGCTCCTATAATTCACCCCTCCACTTT.

This chain connects TRBV5-1 to TRBJ1-1, with D possibly TRBD1 on 5 matching bases. The CDR3 totals 15 residues. The germline CDR1 and CDR2 sequences are SGHRS and YFSETQ. Trimming removed 0 bases from V and 2 bases from J, with 11 bases in between. CDR3 residues: CASSLDAGRNTEAFF. The CDR3 DNA is TGCGCCAGCAGCTTGGATGCAGGGAGAAACACTGAAGCTTTCTTT.

This clone was detected only once. V and J are TRBV5-1 and TRBJ1-4; D is ambiguous. This CDR3 is 13 amino acids long. Deletions cut 4 bases from V and 8 bases from J, with 12 bases between. Germline lookup yields CDR1 SGHRS and CDR2 YFSETQ. The CDR3 here is CASSRDIGEKLFF. The CDR3, as DNA: TGCGCCAGCAGCCGTGACATAGGAGAAAAACTGTTTTTT.

The V and J genes are TRBV5-1 and TRBJ1-1, with no clear D. The CDR3 contains 17 residues. The germline gives CDR1 SGHRS, CDR2 YFSETQ. V was clipped by 1 base and J by 2 bases, with 18 bases between them. CDR3 region: CASSLLGDALLNTEAFF. The CDR3 DNA is TGCGCCAGCAGCTTGTTGGGCGACGCCCTTCTAAACACTGAAGCTTTCTTT.

The chain uses TRBV15 and TRBJ1-4, with TRBD1 matching 8 bases. CDR1 and CDR2 from the germline V gene are LNHNV and YYDKDF (reference sequence). The CDR3 has 17 residues. Unmatched junction bases numbered 12, after V lost 5 bases and J lost 4 bases. The CDR3 region is CATSEGHPGGLNEKLFF. The CDR3, as DNA: TGTGCCACCAGCGAGGGACACCCAGGGGGCCTTAATGAAAAACTGTTTTTT.

The chain employs TRBV6-5 and TRBJ1-2; the D gene is possibly TRBD1 (6 bases). This CDR3 is 13 amino acids long. CDR1 and CDR2 (germline): MNHEY, SVGAGI. Deletions cut 2 bases from V and 12 bases from J, with 16 bases between. The CDR3 region is CASSYTPTGFDTF. The CDR3, as DNA: TGTGCCAGCAGTTACACCCCGACAGGTTTCGACACCTTC.

The rearrangement uses TRBV6-5 and TRBJ1-2; D not resolved. The CDR3 consists of 14 residues. Trimming stripped 0 bases from V and 5 bases from J, with 10 bases between. Per the germline V gene, CDR1 is MNHEY and CDR2 is SVGAGI. CDR3 region: CASSYSVDFYGYTF. CDR3 nucleotides: TGTGCCAGCAGTTACTCAGTAGATTTTTATGGCTACACCTTC.

The chain has TRBV10-2 and TRBJ1-1; no reliable D call. Per the germline V gene, CDR1 is WSHSY and CDR2 is SAAADI. V lost 1 base and J 0 bases, leaving 6 bases between the germline ends. The CDR3 contains 14 residues. CDR3: CASSEYTVNTEAFF. CDR3 in DNA: TGCGCCAGCAGTGAGTATACGGTGAACACTGAAGCTTTCTTT.